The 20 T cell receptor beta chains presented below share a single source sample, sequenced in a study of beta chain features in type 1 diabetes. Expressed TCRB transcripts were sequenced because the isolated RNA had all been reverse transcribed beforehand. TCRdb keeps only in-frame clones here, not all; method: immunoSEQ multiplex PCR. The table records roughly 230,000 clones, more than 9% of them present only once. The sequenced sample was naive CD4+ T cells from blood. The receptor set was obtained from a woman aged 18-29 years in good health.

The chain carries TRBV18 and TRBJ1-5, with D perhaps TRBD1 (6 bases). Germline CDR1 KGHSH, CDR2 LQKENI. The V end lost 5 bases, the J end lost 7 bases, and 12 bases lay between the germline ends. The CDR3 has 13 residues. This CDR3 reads CASSATGNQPQHF. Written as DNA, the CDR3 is TGTGCCAGCTCAGCTACAGGGAACCAGCCCCAGCATTTT.

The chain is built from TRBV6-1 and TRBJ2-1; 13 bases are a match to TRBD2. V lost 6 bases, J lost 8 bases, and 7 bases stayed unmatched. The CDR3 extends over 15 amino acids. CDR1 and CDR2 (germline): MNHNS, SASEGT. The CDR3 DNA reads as TGTGCCAGCAGGCGACTAGCGGGGGGCCGGGATGAGCAGTTCTTC. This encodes CASRRLAGGRDEQFF.

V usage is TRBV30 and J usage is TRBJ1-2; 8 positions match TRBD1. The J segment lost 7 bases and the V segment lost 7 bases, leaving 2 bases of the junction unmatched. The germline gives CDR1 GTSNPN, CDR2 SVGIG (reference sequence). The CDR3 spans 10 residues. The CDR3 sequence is CASTGGGYTF. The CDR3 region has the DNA TGTGCCTCCACAGGGGGTGGCTACACCTTC.

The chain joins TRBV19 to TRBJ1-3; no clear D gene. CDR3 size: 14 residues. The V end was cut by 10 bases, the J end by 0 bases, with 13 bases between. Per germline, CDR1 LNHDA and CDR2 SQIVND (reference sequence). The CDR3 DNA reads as TGTGCCACCGCCGGCGGTAGCTCTGGAAACACCATATATTTT. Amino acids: CATAGGSSGNTIYF.

The CDR3 protein is CASSLSSYNSPLHF. Here the CDR3 DNA reads TGTGCCAGCAGTTTGAGCTCCTATAATTCACCCCTCCACTTT. The rearrangement links TRBV27 to TRBJ1-6; D ambiguous. The CDR3 sequence is 14 residues long. V lost 3 bases, J lost 0 bases, and 3 bases lay in between. Germline V lookup: CDR1 MNHEY, CDR2 SMNVEV (reference sequence).

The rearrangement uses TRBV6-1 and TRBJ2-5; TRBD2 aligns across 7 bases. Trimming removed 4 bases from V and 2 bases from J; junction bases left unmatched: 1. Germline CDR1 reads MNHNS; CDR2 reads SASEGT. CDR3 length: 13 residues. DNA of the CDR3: TGTGCCAGCAGTGGGGGGGGACAAGAGACCCAGTACTTC. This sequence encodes CASSGGGQETQYF.

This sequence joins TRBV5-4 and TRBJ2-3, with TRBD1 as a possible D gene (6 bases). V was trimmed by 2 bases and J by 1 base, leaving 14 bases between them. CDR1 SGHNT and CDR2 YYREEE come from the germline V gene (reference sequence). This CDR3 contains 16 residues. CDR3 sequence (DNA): TGTGCCAGCAGCTTAGGCAGGACAGTTGGCACAGATACGCAGTATTTT. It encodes CASSLGRTVGTDTQYF.

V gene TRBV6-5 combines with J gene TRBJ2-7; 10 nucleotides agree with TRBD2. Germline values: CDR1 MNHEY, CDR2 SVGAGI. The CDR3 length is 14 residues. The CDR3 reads CADLAGVGSYEQYF. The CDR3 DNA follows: TGTGCTGATCTAGCGGGAGTTGGCTCCTACGAGCAGTACTTC.

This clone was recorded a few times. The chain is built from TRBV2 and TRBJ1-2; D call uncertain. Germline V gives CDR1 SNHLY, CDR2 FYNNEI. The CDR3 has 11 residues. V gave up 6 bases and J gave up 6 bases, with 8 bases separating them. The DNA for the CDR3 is TGTGCCAGCAGGCAGGATGATGGCTACACCTTC. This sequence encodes CASRQDDGYTF. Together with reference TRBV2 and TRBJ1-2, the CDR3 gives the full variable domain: EPEVTQTPSHQVTQMGQEVILRCVPISNHLYFYWYRQILGQKVEFLVSFYNNEISEKSEIFDDQFSVERPDGSNFTLKIRSTKLEDSAMYFCASRQDDGYTFGSGTRLTVV.

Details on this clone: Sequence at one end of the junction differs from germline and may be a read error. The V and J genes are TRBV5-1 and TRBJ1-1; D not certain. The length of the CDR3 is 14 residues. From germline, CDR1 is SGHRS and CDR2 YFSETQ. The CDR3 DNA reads TGCGCCAGCAGCTTGGCTGCGGGGAACGCTGAAGCTTTCTTT. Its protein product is CASSLAAGNAEAFF.

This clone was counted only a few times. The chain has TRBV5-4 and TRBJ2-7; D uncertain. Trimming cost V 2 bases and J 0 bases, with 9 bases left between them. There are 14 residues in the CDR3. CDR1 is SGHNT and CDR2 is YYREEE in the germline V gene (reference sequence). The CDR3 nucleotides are TGTGCCAGCAGCTTTCTCGCAGGCTCCTACGAGCAGTACTTC. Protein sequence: CASSFLAGSYEQYF.

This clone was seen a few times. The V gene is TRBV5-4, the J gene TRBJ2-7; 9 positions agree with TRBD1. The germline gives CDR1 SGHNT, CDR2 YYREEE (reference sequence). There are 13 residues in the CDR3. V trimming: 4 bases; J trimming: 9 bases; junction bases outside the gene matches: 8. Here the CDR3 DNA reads TGTGCCAGCAGCCGGACAGGGGAGGGATGGCAGTACTTC. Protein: CASSRTGEGWQYF.

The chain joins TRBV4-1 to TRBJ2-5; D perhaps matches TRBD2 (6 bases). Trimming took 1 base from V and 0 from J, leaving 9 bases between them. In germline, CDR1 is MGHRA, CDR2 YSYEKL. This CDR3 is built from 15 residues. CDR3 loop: CASSQGTTYQETQYF. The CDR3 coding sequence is TGCGCCAGCAGCCAAGGGACTACGTACCAAGAGACCCAGTACTTC.

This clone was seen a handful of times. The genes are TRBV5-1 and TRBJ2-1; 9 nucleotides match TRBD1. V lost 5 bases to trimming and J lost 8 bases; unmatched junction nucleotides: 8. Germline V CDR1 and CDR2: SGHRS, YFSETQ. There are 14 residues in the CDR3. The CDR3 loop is CASSLQGAADEQFF. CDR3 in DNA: TGCGCCAGCAGTCTACAGGGGGCGGCGGATGAGCAGTTCTTC.

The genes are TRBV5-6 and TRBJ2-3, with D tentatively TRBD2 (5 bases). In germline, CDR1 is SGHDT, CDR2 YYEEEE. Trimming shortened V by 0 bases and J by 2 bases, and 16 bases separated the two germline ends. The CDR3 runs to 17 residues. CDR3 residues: CASSLVPALGITDTQYF. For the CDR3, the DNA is TGTGCCAGCAGCTTGGTACCCGCACTAGGTATCACAGATACGCAGTATTTT.

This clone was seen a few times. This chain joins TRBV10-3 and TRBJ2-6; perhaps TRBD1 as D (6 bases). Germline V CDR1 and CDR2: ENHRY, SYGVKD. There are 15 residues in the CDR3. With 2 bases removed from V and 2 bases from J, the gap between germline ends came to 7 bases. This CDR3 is CAISEDRTGANVLTF. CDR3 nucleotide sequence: TGTGCCATCAGTGAGGACAGGACTGGGGCCAACGTCCTGACTTTC.

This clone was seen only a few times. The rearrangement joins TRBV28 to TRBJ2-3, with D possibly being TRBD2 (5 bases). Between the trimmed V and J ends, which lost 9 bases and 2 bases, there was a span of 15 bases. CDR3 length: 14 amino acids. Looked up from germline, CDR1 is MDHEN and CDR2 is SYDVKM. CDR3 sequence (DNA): TGTGCCAGTAGATCAGCGGTTACCACAGATACGCAGTATTTT. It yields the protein CASRSAVTTDTQYF. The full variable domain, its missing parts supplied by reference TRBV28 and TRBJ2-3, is DVKVTQSSRYLVKRTGEKVFLECVQDMDHENMFWYRQDPGLGLRLIYFSYDVKMKEKGDIPEGYSVSREKKERFSLILESASTNQTSMYLCASRSAVTTDTQYFGPGTRLTVL.

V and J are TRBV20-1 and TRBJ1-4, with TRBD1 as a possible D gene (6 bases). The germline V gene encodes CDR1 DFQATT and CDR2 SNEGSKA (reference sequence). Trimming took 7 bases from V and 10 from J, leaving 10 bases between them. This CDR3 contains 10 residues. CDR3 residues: CSDREGKLFF. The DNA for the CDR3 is TGCAGTGACAGGGAAGGAAAACTGTTTTTT.

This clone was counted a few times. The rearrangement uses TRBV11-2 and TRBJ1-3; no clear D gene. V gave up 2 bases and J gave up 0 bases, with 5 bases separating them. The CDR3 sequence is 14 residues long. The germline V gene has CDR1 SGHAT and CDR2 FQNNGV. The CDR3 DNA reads TGTGCCAGCAGCTTACAGAACTCTGGAAACACCATATATTTT. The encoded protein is CASSLQNSGNTIYF.

The CDR3 region is CASSVDPLDRGEDNEQFF. CDR3 DNA sequence: TGTGCCAGCAGCGTAGACCCCCTGGACAGGGGGGAGGACAATGAGCAGTTCTTC. This sequence joins TRBV9 and TRBJ2-1; 10 bases fit TRBD1. The CDR3 spans 18 residues. Germline V CDR1 and CDR2: SGDLS, YYNGEE. V shed 0 bases and J 5 bases; nucleotides not matched to a gene: 11.